A single sample is the source of the 20 T cell receptor beta chains below, sequenced in a study of cytomegalovirus exposure and HLA in healthy donors. 13 Jbeta primers and 60 Vbeta primers were used for the PCR. Method: immunoSEQ multiplex PCR; TCRdb's copy keeps in-frame clones and lacks some. Of about 98,000 clones in the sample, approximately 69% were seen once. Material for sequencing was PBMCs. The receptors stem from a female donor in good health and CMV-seronegative.

Written as DNA, the CDR3 is TGTGCCAGCGGGGACAGGGTGGAAAACACCATATATTTT. This gives the protein CASGDRVENTIYF. The gene calls are TRBV27 and TRBJ1-3; TRBD1 aligns across 9 bases. The CDR3 is made up of 13 amino acids. V was clipped by 8 bases and J by 6 bases; unmatched bases: 5. CDR1 is MNHEY and CDR2 is SMNVEV in the germline V gene (reference sequence).

The gene calls are TRBV18 and TRBJ1-2; a weak D match, TRBD1 (5 bases). V lost 5 bases and J lost 0, with 10 bases in between. This CDR3 is 14 amino acids long. Germline values: CDR1 KGHSH, CDR2 LQKENI. In nucleotides, the CDR3 is TGTGCCAGCTCATCAGCGGGGCCTAACTATGGCTACACCTTC. This sequence encodes CASSSAGPNYGYTF. The entire variable domain, with the rest obtained from reference TRBV18 and TRBJ1-2, is as follows: NAGVMQNPRHLVRRRGQEARLRCSPMKGHSHVYWYRQLPEEGLKFMVYLQKENIIDESGMPKERFSAEFPKEGPSILRIQQVVRGDSAAYFCASSSAGPNYGYTFGSGTRLTVV.

J is TRBJ2-1 and V is TRBV5-1; D is perhaps TRBD2 (6 bases). This CDR3 contains 15 residues. Trimming removed 4 bases from V and 4 bases from J, with 15 bases in between. Per the germline V gene, CDR1 is SGHRS and CDR2 is YFSETQ. The CDR3 protein is CASSVLPSEYNEQFF. In DNA form, the CDR3 reads TGCGCCAGCAGCGTTTTGCCTAGCGAGTACAATGAGCAGTTCTTC.

The gene calls are TRBV11-2 and TRBJ2-5; TRBD2 matches 10 bases. Germline CDR1 reads SGHAT; CDR2 reads FQNNGV. The trim removed 4 bases at V and 2 bases at J, leaving 4 bases unmatched. The CDR3 covers 15 residues. CDR3 residues: CASSSHSGGQETQYF. For the CDR3, the DNA is TGTGCCAGCAGCTCCCATAGCGGGGGGCAAGAGACCCAGTACTTC.

The V gene is TRBV6-5, the J gene TRBJ2-7; D ambiguous. The V end lost 7 bases, the J end lost 0 bases, and 16 bases lay between the germline ends. The CDR3 spans 15 residues. Germline lookup yields CDR1 MNHEY and CDR2 SVGAGI. CDR3 region: CASKKTRSSSYEQYF. CDR3 bases: TGTGCCAGCAAAAAAACGCGGTCTAGCTCCTACGAGCAGTACTTC.

This chain joins TRBV4-2 and TRBJ2-2; D gene unclear. V gave up 3 bases and J gave up 1 base, with 9 bases separating them. This CDR3 region has 15 residues. Germline lookup yields CDR1 LGHNA and CDR2 YNFKEQ. The CDR3 sequence: CASSHLELNTGELFF. The CDR3 nucleotides are TGTGCCAGCAGCCATCTAGAATTGAACACCGGGGAGCTGTTTTTT.

V and J are TRBV6-6 and TRBJ2-5; 9 nucleotides match TRBD2. This CDR3 comprises 15 residues. In germline, CDR1 is MNHNY, CDR2 SVGAGI (reference sequence). The junction had 7 bases not matched to a gene; V was cut back by 6 bases and J by 2 bases. The CDR3 coding sequence is TGTGCCAGCAGCCGGGGACTAGCCTATCAAGAGACCCAGTACTTC. This encodes CASSRGLAYQETQYF.

The CDR3 spells CASSSRGGQSEQFF. CDR3 DNA sequence: TGTGCCAGCAGCTCCCGGGGGGGCCAGAGTGAGCAGTTCTTC. V usage is TRBV7-2 and J usage is TRBJ2-1; 8 nucleotides line up with TRBD2. CDR3 length: 14 amino acids. Germline V gene sequence: CDR1 SGHTA, CDR2 FQGNSA. V lost 4 bases, J lost 9 bases, and 8 bases stayed unmatched.

The gene calls are TRBV5-4 and TRBJ2-5, with 10 bases fitting TRBD2. Germline values: CDR1 SGHNT, CDR2 YYREEE (reference sequence). Trimming took 1 base from V and 0 from J; bases not matched to a gene: 0. The CDR3 runs to 15 residues. The CDR3 loop reads CASSLTSGDQETQYF. As DNA, the CDR3 is TGTGCCAGCAGCTTGACTAGCGGGGACCAAGAGACCCAGTACTTC. The variable domain in full, with the rest retrieved from reference TRBV5-4 and TRBJ2-5, is ETGVTQSPTHLIKTRGQQVTLRCSSQSGHNTVSWYQQALGQGPQFIFQYYREEENGRGNFPPRFSGLQFPNYSSELNVNALELDDSALYLCASSLTSGDQETQYFGPGTRLLVL.

V gene TRBV29-1 combines with J gene TRBJ2-7; perhaps TRBD2 as D (6 bases). The CDR3 sequence is 14 residues long. Trimming pared 4 bases from V and 4 bases from J, leaving 17 bases between. In germline, CDR1 is SQVTM, CDR2 ANQGSEA. Here the CDR3 reads CSVARGSGGYEQYF. CDR3 DNA: TGCAGCGTTGCGAGAGGCTCTGGGGGGTACGAGCAGTACTTC.

The gene calls are TRBV4-3 and TRBJ1-4; a weak D match, TRBD1 (5 bases). Germline V gene sequence: CDR1 LGHNA, CDR2 YSLEER. V gave up 4 bases and J gave up 7 bases, with 19 bases separating them. The CDR3 is 16 amino acids. This CDR3 reads CASSRLLRVASEKLFF. CDR3 nucleotide sequence: TGCGCCAGCAGCCGGCTCCTCAGGGTGGCTTCTGAAAAACTGTTTTTT.

This clone turned up a few times. The chain is built from TRBV19 and TRBJ1-1, with D maybe TRBD1 (6 bases). V was cut by 7 bases and J by 3 bases, with 15 bases left in between. The CDR3 is 14 amino acids. Germline V lookup: CDR1 LNHDA, CDR2 SQIVND (reference sequence). CDR3 in amino acids: CASIRGGSHTEAFF. The CDR3 bases are TGTGCCAGTATAAGGGGGGGGAGTCACACTGAAGCTTTCTTT.

The V call is TRBV2, the J call TRBJ2-2; the D gene is possibly TRBD2 (6 bases). CDR1 and CDR2 (germline): SNHLY, FYNNEI. The CDR3 is made up of 14 amino acids. Between the trimmed V and J ends, which lost 7 bases and 8 bases, there was a span of 17 bases. In DNA, the CDR3 is TGTGCCAGCAAACAAGGGGAGGTTTCAGGGGAGCTGTTTTTT. Translated, it gives CASKQGEVSGELFF.

The chain couples TRBV6-4 to TRBJ2-2, with 9 bases lining up with TRBD1. Germline values: CDR1 MRHNA, CDR2 SNTAGT. This CDR3 region has 16 residues. J lost 4 bases, V lost 2 bases, and 5 bases had no gene match. Here the CDR3 reads CASSDTPGQGTGELFF. Here the CDR3 DNA reads TGTGCCAGCAGTGACACCCCGGGACAGGGCACCGGGGAGCTGTTTTTT.

Only a few counts were recorded for this clone. The chain employs TRBV28 and TRBJ2-3, with a tentative D call TRBD2 (5 bases). Trimming took off 10 bases at V and 2 bases at J, with 13 bases between the two ends. The CDR3 covers 13 residues. Germline loops: CDR1 MDHEN, CDR2 SYDVKM. The CDR3 sequence is CATLRDYTDTQYF. CDR3 nucleotide sequence: TGTGCCACCCTCCGGGATTACACAGATACGCAGTATTTT.

This clone has more than one count but fewer than ten. The chain carries TRBV7-6 and TRBJ2-3; D is undetermined. CDR3 length equals 17 residues. Germline V gene lookup returns CDR1 SGHVS and CDR2 FNYEAQ. Trimming took off 4 bases at V and 2 bases at J, with 19 bases between the two ends. CDR3 in DNA: TGTGCCAGCAGCTCTTACCAGGCAGGTTTTTCCACAGATACGCAGTATTTT. Its translation is CASSSYQAGFSTDTQYF. Drawing the rest from reference TRBV7-6 and TRBJ2-3, the complete variable domain is GAGVSQSPRYKVTKRGQDVALRCDPISGHVSLYWYRQALGQGPEFLTYFNYEAQQDKSGLPNDRFSAERPEGSISTLTIQRTEQRDSAMYRCASSSYQAGFSTDTQYFGPGTRLTVL.

This rearrangement joins TRBV7-2 to TRBJ2-3, with 8 bases lining up with TRBD1. This CDR3 comprises 15 residues. Unmatched junction bases numbered 5, after V lost 5 bases and J lost 1 base. CDR1 and CDR2 from the germline V gene are SGHTA and FQGNSA. In DNA form, the CDR3 reads TGTGCCAGCAGCCCGGACAGGGTGCGCACAGATACGCAGTATTTT. It yields the protein CASSPDRVRTDTQYF.

This clone was counted between two and nine times. The chain is built from TRBV9 and TRBJ1-1; D is ambiguous. In germline, CDR1 is SGDLS, CDR2 YYNGEE. V was clipped by 0 bases and J by 1 base, with 10 bases between them. CDR3 length: 15 amino acids. CDR3 nucleotides: TGTGCCAGCAGCGTAGGGGCATTTGGGAACACTGAAGCTTTCTTT. It translates to CASSVGAFGNTEAFF.

The rearrangement joins TRBV11-3 to TRBJ2-5, with D perhaps TRBD2 (6 bases). Per the germline V gene, CDR1 is SGHNT and CDR2 is YENEEA. V was shortened by 2 bases and J by 1 base, with 14 bases between the two germline ends. The CDR3 is made up of 16 amino acids. The CDR3 DNA reads as TGTGCCAGCAGCTTAAAATACCAGACTAGCCAAGAGACCCAGTACTTC. Protein product: CASSLKYQTSQETQYF.

Of note for this clone: The junction and the germline gene differ at one end; a read error may be behind it. The chain combines TRBV2 with TRBJ2-2; 7 bases line up with TRBD1. Germline V gene data show CDR1 as SNHLY and CDR2 as FYNNEI. The CDR3 extends over 16 amino acids. The CDR3 DNA reads TGTGCCAGCAGAGAAGGGGGCTTTCCGCGAACCGGGGAGCTGTTTTTT. Protein: CASREGGFPRTGELFF.